The 28 T cell receptor beta chains in this list originate from one sample, sequenced in a study of blood T cell repertoires in COVID-19. TCRdb keeps only in-frame clones here, not all; method: immunoSEQ multiplex PCR. Here the sample spans about 200,000 clones, roughly 90% being singletons. The source material was peripheral blood. All receptors derive from a woman aged 45 to 65 with acute or convalescent COVID-19.

The CDR3 protein is CASRGGPTDTQYF. Here the CDR3 DNA reads TGTGCCAGCAGGGGAGGCCCCACAGATACGCAGTATTTT. V and J are TRBV25-1 and TRBJ2-3, with D possibly being TRBD2 (6 bases). Germline CDR1 is MGHDK and CDR2 is SYGVNS. This CDR3 is 13 amino acids long. The V end lost 6 bases, the J end lost 2 bases, and 9 bases lay between the germline ends.

This sequence joins TRBV12-3 or TRBV12-4 and TRBJ1-5; 9 positions agree with TRBD1. The length of the CDR3 is 13 residues. V lost 5 bases to trimming and J lost 6 bases; unmatched junction nucleotides: 2. CDR3 amino acids: CASSQDRGQPQHF. CDR3 coding DNA: TGTGCCAGCAGTCAGGACAGGGGTCAGCCCCAGCATTTT.

The V call is TRBV10-2, the J call TRBJ2-1; the match to TRBD2 covers 11 bases. This CDR3 region has 15 residues. The V gene end was trimmed by 8 bases and the J gene end by 7 bases; junction bases not matched to a gene: 10. Per germline, CDR1 WSHSY and CDR2 SAAADI. CDR3 region: CASWDYSGGANEQFF. In DNA form, the CDR3 reads TGCGCCAGCTGGGACTATAGCGGGGGGGCGAATGAGCAGTTCTTC.

CDR3 bases: TGTGCCACCAGCAGCCCCTCCAGGGTCGGGGCCAACGTCCTGACTTTC. Its protein is CATSSPSRVGANVLTF. The chain has TRBV15 and TRBJ2-6, with D tentatively TRBD1 (5 bases). Germline CDR1 reads LNHNV; CDR2 reads YYDKDF (reference sequence). V lost 3 bases and J lost 4, with 13 bases in between. There are 16 residues in the CDR3.

The V call is TRBV5-1, the J call TRBJ1-1, with D unclear. Trimming cost V 6 bases and J 0 bases, with 12 bases left between them. The germline V gene encodes CDR1 SGHRS and CDR2 YFSETQ. CDR3 length equals 14 residues. The CDR3 region is CASKTGSMNTEAFF. CDR3 sequence (DNA): TGCGCCAGCAAAACGGGGAGCATGAACACTGAAGCTTTCTTT.

The chain carries TRBV4-3 and TRBJ1-6, with 7 bases aligning to TRBD1. Trimming removed 0 bases from V and 7 bases from J; junction bases left unmatched: 6. There are 16 residues in the CDR3. CDR1 LGHNA and CDR2 YSLEER come from the germline V gene. The CDR3 coding sequence is TGCGCCAGCAGCCAAGAAGAGGGACAGCTGAATTCACCCCTCCACTTT. Protein product: CASSQEEGQLNSPLHF.

V gene TRBV30 combines with J gene TRBJ1-4; 9 nucleotides align to TRBD1. Looked up from germline, CDR1 is GTSNPN and CDR2 is SVGIG (reference sequence). CDR3 length: 19 residues. V dropped 0 bases and J dropped 8; count of bases not matched to a gene: 19. CDR3 nucleotides: TGTGCCTGGAGTGTGCTCGGGACAGGGAGGATCGGCGTCAGGGAAAAACTGTTTTTT. It yields the protein CAWSVLGTGRIGVREKLFF. The whole variable domain, filled in from reference TRBV30 and TRBJ1-4, reads SQTIHQWPATLVQPVGSPLSLECTVEGTSNPNLYWYRQAAGRGLQLLFYSVGIGQISSEVPQNLSASRPQDRQFILSSKKLLLSDSGFYLCAWSVLGTGRIGVREKLFFGSGTQLSVL.

The V and J genes are TRBV4-1 and TRBJ2-3, with 7 bases that match TRBD2. J was trimmed by 3 bases and V by 0 bases; bases with no gene match: 12. Germline CDR1 MGHRA, CDR2 YSYEKL. This CDR3 contains 18 residues. The CDR3 spells CASSQDGGSGKITDTQYF. CDR3 DNA sequence: TGCGCCAGCAGCCAAGACGGGGGGAGCGGGAAAATAACAGATACGCAGTATTTT.

The chain couples TRBV30 to TRBJ1-1; tentatively, D is TRBD1 (6 bases). The CDR3 sequence is 13 residues long. With 2 bases removed from V and 11 bases from J, the gap between germline ends came to 18 bases. From germline, CDR1 is GTSNPN and CDR2 SVGIG (reference sequence). CDR3 loop: CAWSLRQVGYAFF. The CDR3 DNA is TGTGCCTGGAGTTTGAGACAGGTCGGGTATGCTTTCTTT.

The rearrangement joins TRBV7-2 to TRBJ1-4, with D perhaps matching TRBD1 (6 bases). The CDR3 totals 15 residues. V gave up 5 bases and J gave up 7 bases, with 17 bases separating them. Per the germline V gene, CDR1 is SGHTA and CDR2 is FQGNSA. In DNA, the CDR3 is TGTGCCAGCAGCCTGTGGGGGGGGCGCGGTGAAAAACTGTTTTTT. It yields the protein CASSLWGGRGEKLFF.

On this clone itself: Other DNA variants within this sample encode the same CDR3. This CDR3 is CASSLDRGSYNEQFF. The CDR3 DNA sequence: TGTGCCAGCAGTTTGGACAGGGGATCCTACAATGAGCAGTTCTTC. The V call is TRBV27, the J call TRBJ2-1; the match to TRBD1 covers 9 bases. CDR3 size: 15 residues. Looked up from germline, CDR1 is MNHEY and CDR2 is SMNVEV (reference sequence). The trim removed 3 bases at V and 1 base at J, leaving 1 base unmatched.

V is TRBV19 and J is TRBJ1-2; possibly TRBD1 for D (6 bases). Germline V gene data show CDR1 as LNHDA and CDR2 as SQIVND (reference sequence). V lost 1 base and J lost 8, with 14 bases in between. The CDR3 covers 14 residues. This CDR3 is CASSIVTGQGGYTF. In DNA, the CDR3 is TGTGCCAGTAGTATAGTGACAGGCCAAGGGGGCTACACCTTC.

The gene calls are TRBV15 and TRBJ2-7, with 8 positions matching TRBD2. Losses at the gene ends were 1 base for V and 5 bases for J; bases not matched to a gene: 10. CDR3 size: 16 residues. Germline-derived CDR1 and CDR2 are LNHNV and YYDKDF (reference sequence). The CDR3 DNA follows: TGTGCCACCAGCAGAGTTTGGGGACTAGTTCGTCACGAGCAGTACTTC. Amino acids: CATSRVWGLVRHEQYF.

The V gene is TRBV24-1, the J gene TRBJ2-7; no clear D gene. The CDR3 totals 12 residues. Germline V CDR1 and CDR2: KGHDR, SFDVKD. Trimming cost V 3 bases and J 9 bases, with 11 bases left between them. The CDR3 nucleotides read TGTGCCACCAGTGATCAGCGCGGTGTGCAGTACTTC. This translates into CATSDQRGVQYF.

This clone is a singleton in its sample. The chain recombines TRBV11-2 with TRBJ1-1, with a possible D match to TRBD1 (6 bases). The CDR3 runs 15 residues. Germline V gene lookup returns CDR1 SGHAT and CDR2 FQNNGV. The V gene lost 3 bases and the J gene lost 1 base, with 12 bases spanning the gap. CDR3 in DNA: TGTGCCAGCAGCTTGGCCGGGACATCGAACACTGAAGCTTTCTTT. Translating it yields CASSLAGTSNTEAFF.

The V gene is TRBV9, the J gene TRBJ2-7; D ambiguous. CDR1 is SGDLS, CDR2 YYNGEE, per germline. The CDR3 totals 15 residues. Trimming removed 0 bases at V and 3 bases at J, with 13 bases between. The CDR3 reads CASSVAGGTNYEQYF. The CDR3 DNA sequence: TGTGCCAGCAGCGTAGCTGGTGGCACAAACTACGAGCAGTACTTC.

This clone came up once. The chain has TRBV5-1 and TRBJ2-3; D may be TRBD1 (6 bases). The CDR3 loop spans 15 amino acids. Trimming cost V 6 bases and J 6 bases, with 20 bases left between them. In germline, CDR1 is SGHRS, CDR2 YFSETQ. The CDR3 DNA follows: TGCGCCAGCAAGAAGGGGGATGTTGTAAGGGATACGCAGTATTTT. Encoded protein: CASKKGDVVRDTQYF.

This rearrangement joins TRBV3-1 (or the pseudogene TRBV3-2) to TRBJ2-5; maybe TRBD1 (6 bases). The germline CDR1 and CDR2 sequences are LGHDT and YNNKEL (reference sequence). V lost 0 bases, J lost 5 bases, and 13 bases lay in between. The CDR3 has 15 residues. The CDR3 protein is CASSQEGAPSETQYF. The DNA for the CDR3 is TGTGCCAGCAGCCAAGAGGGGGCCCCTAGCGAGACCCAGTACTTC.

This clone was seen just once. The CDR3, as DNA: TGTGCCAGCAGCGTAGACCCTTTGGGCAAGTACGAGCAGTACTTC. Translating gives CASSVDPLGKYEQYF. The V and J genes are TRBV9 and TRBJ2-7, with D uncertain. CDR1 is SGDLS and CDR2 is YYNGEE in the germline V gene. V dropped 0 bases and J dropped 4 bases, with 14 bases sitting between them. This CDR3 has 15 amino acids.

The J gene is TRBJ2-1, the V gene TRBV10-1; 9 bases are shared with TRBD1. Germline CDR1 is WNHNN and CDR2 is SYGVQD (reference sequence). CDR3 length equals 16 residues. V lost 2 bases and J lost 5; bases outside the gene matches: 7. CDR3 residues: CASSEAPGQGDNEQFF. The CDR3 DNA reads as TGCGCCAGCAGTGAGGCTCCGGGACAGGGCGACAATGAGCAGTTCTTC.

This sequence joins TRBV19 and TRBJ1-1; 10 nucleotides agree with TRBD1. Germline CDR1 and CDR2: LNHDA and SQIVND (reference sequence). The CDR3 totals 13 residues. Trimming removed 4 bases from V and 6 bases from J; junction bases left unmatched: 2. DNA of the CDR3: TGTGCCAGTAGTACCGGGACAGGGGCTGAAGCTTTCTTT. The encoded protein is CASSTGTGAEAFF.

This chain connects TRBV19 to TRBJ1-5; perhaps TRBD1 as D (6 bases). V lost 7 bases, J lost 4 bases, and 17 bases lay in between. Germline V gives CDR1 LNHDA, CDR2 SQIVND (reference sequence). This CDR3 region has 15 residues. DNA of the CDR3: TGTGCCAGTACCTTCCTCGGGACAAATAATCAGCCCCAGCATTTT. Its translation is CASTFLGTNNQPQHF.

On this clone: Other nucleotide sequences from this sample produce the same CDR3. The J gene is TRBJ1-5, the V gene TRBV27; D unclear. The V end was cut by 2 bases, the J end by 4 bases, with 6 bases between. The CDR3 loop spans 13 amino acids. The V gene's germline CDR1 is MNHEY and CDR2 SMNVEV (reference sequence). This CDR3 reads CASSLRGNQPQHF. The CDR3 region has the DNA TGTGCCAGCAGTTTAAGAGGGAATCAGCCCCAGCATTTT.

The chain combines TRBV11-2 with TRBJ2-1, with 9 bases that match TRBD1. Germline values: CDR1 SGHAT, CDR2 FQNNGV. The CDR3 consists of 16 residues. V lost 2 bases and J lost 7; bases outside the gene matches: 9. CDR3 sequence reads: CASSLLRDRVRNEQFF. For the CDR3, the DNA is TGTGCCAGCAGCTTACTTCGGGACAGGGTCCGGAATGAGCAGTTCTTC.

This clone was recorded a few times. This chain joins TRBV4-3 and TRBJ2-2; TRBD1 matches at 11 bases. The J segment lost 0 bases and the V segment lost 2 bases, leaving 5 bases of the junction unmatched. CDR1 is LGHNA, CDR2 YSLEER, per germline. The length of the CDR3 is 18 residues. The CDR3 DNA follows: TGCGCCAGCAGCCAATCGCCGGGACAGGGGGCGAACACCGGGGAGCTGTTTTTT. This sequence encodes CASSQSPGQGANTGELFF.

This chain joins TRBV6-2 or TRBV6-3 and TRBJ2-7; D remains ambiguous. Trimming took 6 bases from V and 0 from J, leaving 6 bases between them. Germline CDR1 is MNHEY and CDR2 is SVGEGT. The CDR3 has 12 amino acids. CDR3 amino acids: CASSGSSYEQYF. The CDR3 DNA sequence: TGTGCCAGCAGCGGTAGCTCCTACGAGCAGTACTTC.

The rearrangement links TRBV6-6 to TRBJ2-1, with 10 bases lining up with TRBD2. The CDR3 is made up of 13 amino acids. The J segment lost 6 bases and the V segment lost 8 bases, leaving 4 bases of the junction unmatched. Germline CDR1 MNHNY, CDR2 SVGAGI (reference sequence). The CDR3 DNA reads as TGTGCCAGCGTATTAGCGGGGGGCAATGAGCAGTTCTTC. Residues: CASVLAGGNEQFF.

This chain connects TRBV5-6 to TRBJ1-2; D is unclear. CDR1 is SGHDT, CDR2 YYEEEE, per germline. Trimming cost V 4 bases and J 1 base, with 5 bases left between them. This CDR3 contains 12 residues. The DNA for the CDR3 is TGTGCCAGCAGCGGTAGTAACTATGGCTACACCTTC. It specifies CASSGSNYGYTF.